One sample yielded the 22 T cell receptor beta chains listed below, sequenced in a study of blood T cell repertoires in COVID-19. The data were produced by immunoSEQ multiplex PCR, yet TCRdb's version contains in-frame clones alone and is incomplete. The sample gives 250,000 or so clones, 84% of which show up once; roughly 3.1% is in the top ten. Sequenced: PBMCs or T cells enriched from blood (not recorded which). The source is a man in his fifties who had recovered from COVID-19.

This chain uses TRBV12-3 or TRBV12-4 with TRBJ2-3; D gene unclear. The CDR3 loop spans 13 amino acids. Trimming pared 3 bases from V and 11 bases from J, leaving 15 bases between. The CDR3 loop reads CASSFGWSLEQYF. Written as DNA, the CDR3 is TGTGCCAGCAGTTTTGGTTGGAGTTTGGAGCAGTATTTT.

A remark on this clone: Other DNA sequences in the sample encode the same CDR3. The chain is built from TRBV5-1 and TRBJ2-7, with no clear D. The V gene lost 3 bases and the J gene lost 2 bases, with 9 bases spanning the gap. Germline V gene sequence: CDR1 SGHRS, CDR2 YFSETQ. The CDR3 extends over 13 amino acids. CDR3 region: CASSSGSTYEQYF. CDR3 DNA sequence: TGCGCCAGCAGCTCCGGGTCTACCTACGAGCAGTACTTC.

The gene calls are TRBV29-1 and TRBJ1-1; 8 nucleotides match TRBD1. Germline-derived CDR1 and CDR2 are SQVTM and ANQGSEA. Trimming removed 8 bases from V and 0 bases from J; junction bases left unmatched: 5. The CDR3 covers 13 residues. CDR3 in amino acids: CSFRTGLNTEAFF. The DNA for the CDR3 is TGCAGCTTCCGGACAGGGTTGAACACTGAAGCTTTCTTT. The full variable domain, in which reference TRBV29-1 and TRBJ1-1 provide the parts outside the CDR3, is SAVISQKPSRDICQRGTSLTIQCQVDSQVTMMFWYRQQPGQSLTLIATANQGSEATYESGFVIDKFPISRPNLTFSTLTVSNMSPEDSSIYLCSFRTGLNTEAFFGQGTRLTVV.

The chain recombines TRBV19 with TRBJ2-5; 7 bases are shared with TRBD1. From germline, CDR1 is LNHDA and CDR2 SQIVND (reference sequence). With V trimmed by 6 bases and J by 5 bases, 12 bases remained unmatched. The CDR3 length is 15 residues. CDR3 DNA: TGTGCCAGTAGCAAATACAGGGGATCAGGGGAGACCCAGTACTTC. This codes for CASSKYRGSGETQYF.

This clone was detected once. The V and J genes are TRBV5-1 and TRBJ1-2; 7 nucleotides line up with TRBD1. CDR3 length: 14 amino acids. Trimming at V came to 3 bases and at J to 6 bases, leaving 8 bases not matched to a gene. From germline, CDR1 is SGHRS and CDR2 YFSETQ. In nucleotides, the CDR3 is TGCGCCAGCAGCTCGCGACAGGGAATGAATGGCTACACCTTC. Protein: CASSSRQGMNGYTF. Combining the CDR3 with reference TRBV5-1 and TRBJ1-2 gives the whole variable domain KAGVTQTPRYLIKTRGQQVTLSCSPISGHRSVSWYQQTPGQGLQFLFEYFSETQRNKGNFPGRFSGRQFSNSRSEMNVSTLELGDSALYLCASSSRQGMNGYTFGSGTRLTVV.

CDR3 in DNA: TGCGCCAGCAGCTCGGGACTAGCGGGAGGGCAAGAGACCCAGTACTTC. This encodes CASSSGLAGGQETQYF. The rearrangement joins TRBV5-1 to TRBJ2-5; 16 bases line up with TRBD2. The CDR3 is 16 amino acids. Per the germline V gene, CDR1 is SGHRS and CDR2 is YFSETQ. V lost 3 bases, J lost 2 bases, and 1 base stayed unmatched.

The chain is built from TRBV18 and TRBJ2-3; D is ambiguous. Germline values: CDR1 KGHSH, CDR2 LQKENI. The length of the CDR3 is 14 residues. Trimming left V 0 bases short and J 7 bases short, with 11 bases between. The CDR3 here is CASSPPHSVNTQYF. In DNA, the CDR3 is TGTGCCAGCTCACCACCGCACAGTGTAAATACGCAGTATTTT.

The rearrangement joins TRBV7-3 to TRBJ2-1; 12 bases are shared with TRBD2. This CDR3 region has 18 residues. Trimming removed 0 bases from V and 4 bases from J; junction bases left unmatched: 7. Germline CDR1 reads SGHTA; CDR2 reads FQGTGA. CDR3 protein: CASSLTSQLAGGYNEQFF. CDR3 DNA: TGTGCCAGCAGCTTAACGTCCCAGCTAGCGGGGGGGTACAATGAGCAGTTCTTC.

This clone was seen a few times. The chain couples TRBV27 to TRBJ1-4; D is undetermined. The CDR3 consists of 15 residues. The V gene's germline CDR1 is MNHEY and CDR2 SMNVEV (reference sequence). V was clipped by 5 bases and J by 8 bases, with 18 bases between them. This CDR3 reads CASSPITDIREKLFF. Written as DNA, the CDR3 is TGTGCCAGCAGTCCCATTACAGATATTCGCGAAAAACTGTTTTTT.

The chain employs TRBV24-1 and TRBJ1-1; 7 nucleotides match TRBD1. CDR1 is KGHDR, CDR2 SFDVKD, per germline. Trimming at V came to 2 bases and at J to 1 base, leaving 0 bases not matched to a gene. This CDR3 is built from 14 residues. The CDR3 sequence: CATSDSGGNTEAFF. The CDR3 region has the DNA TGTGCCACCAGTGATTCAGGGGGGAACACTGAAGCTTTCTTT.

V usage is TRBV7-2 and J usage is TRBJ2-1; TRBD1 matches at 7 bases. CDR1 and CDR2 from the germline V gene are SGHTA and FQGNSA. The junction had 7 bases not matched to a gene; V was cut back by 5 bases and J by 3 bases. This CDR3 has 15 residues. The CDR3 sequence is CASSLGQVIYNEQFF. The CDR3 DNA sequence: TGTGCCAGCAGCCTCGGACAGGTGATCTACAATGAGCAGTTCTTC.

This clone came up once. This chain links TRBV7-6 with TRBJ1-5, with 9 positions matching TRBD1. V shed 1 base, J shed 6 bases, and the junction held 4 bases outside the gene matches. Germline CDR1 reads SGHVS; CDR2 reads FNYEAQ. The CDR3 contains 15 residues. In DNA, the CDR3 is TGTGCCAGCAGCTTAGACAGGGGGCGGTTTCAGCCCCAGCATTTT. This gives the protein CASSLDRGRFQPQHF.

For the CDR3, the DNA is TGCGCCAGCAGCCCGCTGACACCGACAACTAATGAAAAACTGTTTTTT. Translation: CASSPLTPTTNEKLFF. V usage is TRBV5-1 and J usage is TRBJ1-4; D is ambiguous. The germline V gene has CDR1 SGHRS and CDR2 YFSETQ. Trimming removed 4 bases at V and 0 bases at J, with 13 bases between. CDR3 size: 16 residues. Combining the CDR3 with reference TRBV5-1 and TRBJ1-4 gives the whole variable domain KAGVTQTPRYLIKTRGQQVTLSCSPISGHRSVSWYQQTPGQGLQFLFEYFSETQRNKGNFPGRFSGRQFSNSRSEMNVSTLELGDSALYLCASSPLTPTTNEKLFFGSGTQLSVL.

The rearrangement uses TRBV19 and TRBJ1-5; TRBD1 agrees at 7 bases. Per germline, CDR1 LNHDA and CDR2 SQIVND (reference sequence). V was pared by 5 bases and J by 11 bases, with 15 bases of the junction left unmatched. This CDR3 comprises 15 residues. The CDR3 protein is CASSVTGDVSWAQHF. In DNA, the CDR3 is TGTGCCAGTAGTGTCACAGGGGATGTATCCTGGGCCCAGCATTTT.

The chain has TRBV3-1 (or the pseudogene TRBV3-2) and TRBJ2-7, with D perhaps TRBD2 (5 bases). Trimming removed 3 bases at V and 2 bases at J, with 11 bases between. CDR1 and CDR2 from the germline V gene are LGHDT and YNNKEL (reference sequence). The CDR3 sequence is 14 residues long. The CDR3 DNA sequence: TGTGCCAGCAGCCACGGTCTAGCTCCCTACGAGCAGTACTTC. This codes for CASSHGLAPYEQYF.

This chain connects TRBV29-1 to TRBJ1-3; no definite D call. Trimming stripped 5 bases from V and 3 bases from J, with 11 bases between. The CDR3 contains 13 residues. Germline V gene lookup returns CDR1 SQVTM and CDR2 ANQGSEA. DNA for the CDR3: TGCAGCGTTACTTGGCGGGGTGGAAACACCATATATTTT. It codes for CSVTWRGGNTIYF.

This rearrangement joins TRBV10-3 to TRBJ2-2; 8 bases are a match to TRBD2. This CDR3 is built from 13 residues. Looked up from germline, CDR1 is ENHRY and CDR2 is SYGVKD. V shed 10 bases and J 4 bases; nucleotides not matched to a gene: 5. The CDR3 DNA reads TGTGCCACCCGGGAGGGCGGCACCGGGGAGCTGTTTTTT. Protein product: CATREGGTGELFF.

This rearrangement joins TRBV7-9 to TRBJ1-2, with a possible D match to TRBD1 (6 bases). V was shortened by 3 bases and J by 8 bases, with 10 bases between the two germline ends. The length of the CDR3 is 12 residues. The germline V gene encodes CDR1 SEHNR and CDR2 FQNEAQ (reference sequence). CDR3 sequence: CASSFNREGYTF. The CDR3 coding sequence is TGTGCCAGCAGCTTTAACAGGGAAGGCTACACCTTC.

This clone appeared a few times. The gene calls are TRBV5-4 and TRBJ1-3, with 9 bases that match TRBD1. The germline gives CDR1 SGHNT, CDR2 YYREEE (reference sequence). V shed 3 bases and J 0 bases; nucleotides not matched to a gene: 4. This CDR3 spans 16 amino acids. The CDR3 DNA is TGTGCCAGCAGCTCCGGGACAGGGAACTCTGGAAACACCATATATTTT. Protein product: CASSSGTGNSGNTIYF.

This chain links TRBV28 with TRBJ2-7; a weak D match, TRBD2 (5 bases). The CDR3 has 13 residues. V gave up 6 bases and J gave up 5 bases, with 14 bases separating them. Germline CDR1 and CDR2: MDHEN and SYDVKM. The CDR3 is CASRRVARDEQYF. For the CDR3, the DNA is TGTGCCAGCAGGCGCGTTGCGCGGGACGAGCAGTACTTC.

J is TRBJ1-6 and V is TRBV7-9; perhaps TRBD1 as D (6 bases). The CDR3 has 15 residues. Trimming took off 1 base at V and 7 bases at J, with 11 bases between the two ends. Germline CDR1 reads SEHNR; CDR2 reads FQNEAQ (reference sequence). CDR3 region: CASSLGEGGNSPLHF. DNA for the CDR3: TGTGCCAGCAGCTTAGGGGAGGGGGGGAATTCACCCCTCCACTTT.

This clone came up once. This sequence joins TRBV19 and TRBJ2-1, with TRBD2 identical over 7 bases. The junction had 8 bases not matched to a gene; V was cut back by 5 bases and J by 1 base. Per the germline V gene, CDR1 is LNHDA and CDR2 is SQIVND (reference sequence). The CDR3 extends over 16 amino acids. The CDR3 reads CASSDDGRLSYNEQFF. CDR3 nucleotide sequence: TGTGCCAGTAGTGATGACGGGAGGTTGTCCTACAATGAGCAGTTCTTC.